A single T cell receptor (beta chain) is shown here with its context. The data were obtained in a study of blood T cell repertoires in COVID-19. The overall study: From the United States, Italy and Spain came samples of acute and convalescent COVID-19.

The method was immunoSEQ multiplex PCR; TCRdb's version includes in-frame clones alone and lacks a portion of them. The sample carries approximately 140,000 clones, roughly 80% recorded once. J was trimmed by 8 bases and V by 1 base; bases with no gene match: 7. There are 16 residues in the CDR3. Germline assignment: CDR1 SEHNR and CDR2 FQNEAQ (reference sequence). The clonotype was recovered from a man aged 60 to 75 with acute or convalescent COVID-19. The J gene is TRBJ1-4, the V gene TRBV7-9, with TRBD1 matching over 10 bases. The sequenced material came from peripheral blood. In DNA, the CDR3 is TGTGCCAGCAGCTTAGGAGACAGGGGGCGGAAGGAAAAACTGTTTTTT. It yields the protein CASSLGDRGRKEKLFF.